The 2 T cell receptor beta chains reported below all come from one sample, sequenced in a study of sequential checkpoint blockade in melanoma. This sample's treatment: randomized to nivolumab then ipilimumab (arm A) or the reverse (arm B). Sequenced by immunoSEQ multiplex PCR; TCRdb stores in-frame clones only, minus some. This sample has over 15,000 clones, with 60% to 80% found just once. The source material was CD8+ T cells sorted from blood (inferred from file names), sampled from a patient given nivolumab and ipilimumab in sequence. These receptor sequences come from a human donor with melanoma.

The chain carries TRBV10-3 and TRBJ2-7, with a weak D call TRBD1 (6 bases). The V gene's germline CDR1 is ENHRY and CDR2 SYGVKD. The V and J ends lost 8 bases and 11 bases respectively, with 25 bases between them. This CDR3 contains 14 residues. CDR3 DNA sequence: TGTGCCATCCAGGAAACGCAGGGGACGGATGTGAAGTACTTC. It specifies CAIQETQGTDVKYF.

To note about this clone: A far larger clone is off by one base, so a read error is likely. This same CDR3 is encoded by further DNA sequences in the sample. The V and J genes are TRBV4-1 and TRBJ2-7, with 11 positions matching TRBD1. The CDR3 runs to 14 residues. Germline V CDR1 and CDR2: MGHRA, YSYEKL. J was trimmed by 7 bases and V by 5 bases; bases with no gene match: 7. The chain's CDR3 is CASSLPGQGGEQYF. The CDR3 DNA sequence: TGCGCCAGCAGCTTGCCGGGACAGGGGGGTGAGCAGTACTTC.